This is a list of T cell receptor beta chains from one sample in a study of CD8 T cells in Susac syndrome. One entry per CDR3 protein, called by TCRdb with MiXCR from the immunoSEQ multiplex PCR reads. Of 300,000 to 350,000 distinct CDR3 sequences listed, about 91% are singletons. The sample consisted of CD4+ T cells from PBMCs. The receptor source for this set is a human donor with multiple sclerosis. The CDR3 runs from the conserved cysteine through the conserved F or W. Each record gives: D gene, V gene, clone size, J gene, CDR3 DNA, CDR3 protein. A D gene is named only where the DNA matches it firmly. Rows may omit the clone size; those that give it use once, few, many or a size class.

>TRBD1|TRBV19|NA|TRBJ2-7
TGTGCCAGTAGTAGCCAGGGGGCGCCGGGAGAGCAGTACTTC
CASSSQGAPGEQYF
>NA|TRBV7-9|once|TRBJ2-1
TGTGCCAGCAGCTTAACCCTCTTAAGGGGAGGCGATGAGCAGTTCTTC
CASSLTLLRGGDEQFF
>NA|TRBV3-1|NA|TRBJ1-1
TGTGCCAGCAGCCGTTGGAACAGGGCCTTGAACACTGAAGCTTTCTTT
CASSRWNRALNTEAFF
>TRBD2|TRBV20-1|NA|TRBJ2-7
TGCAGTGCTAGCGGCGGGGGGGCCGGATACGAGCAGTACTTC
CSASGGGAGYEQYF
>NA|TRBV6-5|NA|TRBJ2-7
TGTGCCAGCAGAACCGGAGCCTACGAGCAGTACTTC
CASRTGAYEQYF
>TRBD2|TRBV4-3|NA|TRBJ2-1
TGCGCCAGCAGCCAAGATGTGGGGGAGGGGTACAATGAGCAGTTCTTC
CASSQDVGEGYNEQFF
>TRBD2|TRBV2|NA|TRBJ2-3
TGTGCCAGCACCGGGACTACCACCTCCGGAGATACGCAGTATTTT
CASTGTTTSGDTQYF
>NA|TRBV6-5|NA|TRBJ2-5
TGTGCCAGCAGTTACGATAGACAACAAGAGACCCAGTACTTC
CASSYDRQQETQYF
>NA|TRBV30|NA|TRBJ2-3
TGTGCCTGGAGTGTAGGCCAGGGGAAGGGCACAGATACGCAGTATTTT
CAWSVGQGKGTDTQYF
>TRBD2|TRBV2|NA|TRBJ2-1
TGTGCCAGCAGGCACCCCTCCGGGACTAGCGGGGAGAAGGTGTCCTACAATGAGCAGTTCTTC
CASRHPSGTSGEKVSYNEQFF
>TRBD1|TRBV2|NA|TRBJ2-5
TGTGCCAGCAGTGAGGTAGCGACAGGGTGGAATGGGGAGACCCAGTACTTC
CASSEVATGWNGETQYF
>NA|TRBV2|NA|TRBJ1-3
TGTGCCAGCTCGGGCAGCCGCTCTGGAAACACCATATATTTT
CASSGSRSGNTIYF
>TRBD2|TRBV3-1|NA|TRBJ2-3
TGTGCCAGCAGCCAAGACGTTAGCGGGGGGTCAGATACGCAGTATTTT
CASSQDVSGGSDTQYF
>NA|TRBV4-2|NA|TRBJ2-7
TGTGCCAGCAGCCAAGTGTCCGGGGACGGCGAGCAGTACTTC
CASSQVSGDGEQYF
>TRBD2|TRBV4-3|NA|TRBJ2-1
TGCGCCAGCAGCAAGACTAGCGGGAGATACAATGAGCAGTTCTTC
CASSKTSGRYNEQFF
>TRBD1|TRBV4-3|NA|TRBJ2-1
TGCGCCAGCAGCCTAACAGGGGGCCCCTACAATGAGCAGTTCTTC
CASSLTGGPYNEQFF
>TRBD1|TRBV6-1|NA|TRBJ1-3
TGTGCCAGCACGCGTGAACGACAGGGGGTCATATATTTT
CASTRERQGVIYF
>NA|TRBV6-5|NA|TRBJ1-2
TGTGCCAGCAGTGCCCAGCGGGGGCCATATGGCTACACCTTC
CASSAQRGPYGYTF
>NA|TRBV2|few|TRBJ2-3
TGTGCCAGCAGGGAAGGTAGCACAGATACGCAGTATTTT
CASREGSTDTQYF
>NA|TRBV5-1|NA|TRBJ1-2
TGCGCCAGCAGCTATTCCTTCCGGGGGAGCTATGGCTACACCTTC
CASSYSFRGSYGYTF
>NA|TRBV20-1|once|TRBJ2-1
TGCAGGGCGGCGGCCTCATACAATGAGCAGTTCTTC
CRAAASYNEQFF
>NA|TRBV11-2|NA|TRBJ1-2
TGTGCCAGCAGCTTAGAACCGACTGGTGGCTACACCTTC
CASSLEPTGGYTF
>NA|TRBV4-2|NA|TRBJ1-1
TGTGCCAGCAGCCAAGAGCCCCGCGGGGGGGGTGGGATGAACACTGAAGCTTTCTTT
CASSQEPRGGGGMNTEAFF
>NA|TRBV20-1|NA|TRBJ1-4
TGCAGTGCTAGCGATGAAAAACTGTTTTTT
CSASDEKLFF
>NA|TRBV27|NA|TRBJ1-2
TGTGCCAGCAGAGGCAGGAGGGGGAACTATGGCTACACCTTC
CASRGRRGNYGYTF
>NA|TRBV3-1|NA|TRBJ1-1
TGTGCCAGCAGCCCTTCGGACAGCCCGGGAACTGAAGCTTTCTTT
CASSPSDSPGTEAFF
>NA|TRBV7-2|NA|TRBJ2-5
TGTGCCAGCAGACCAGGGGGGAGGGAGACCCAGTACTTC
CASRPGGRETQYF
>NA|TRBV6-1|NA|TRBJ2-7
TGTGCCAGCAGTGATGGCCTAGCCTGGGAGCAGTACTTC
CASSDGLAWEQYF
>NA|TRBV20-1|NA|TRBJ1-2
TGCAGTGCGCCCCACAGGGTACCCTCAGCTAACTATGGCTACACCTTC
CSAPHRVPSANYGYTF
>NA|TRBV6-2/TRBV6-3|NA|TRBJ1-3
TGTGCCAGCAGTTACTCCCGCTCTGGAAACACCATATATTTT
CASSYSRSGNTIYF
>NA|TRBV7-9|NA|TRBJ2-1
TGTGCCAGCAGCCCCCTTTCTGGGGGCTACTACAATGAGCAGTTCTTC
CASSPLSGGYYNEQFF
>NA|TRBV7-3|NA|TRBJ1-1
TGTGCCAGCAGCTTAACCAAACACGGACGGACTTTCTTT
CASSLTKHGRTFF
>NA|TRBV18|once|TRBJ2-7
TGTGCCAGCTCACCACCTGGCCAACTCTCCTACGAGCAGTACTTC
CASSPPGQLSYEQYF
>TRBD2|TRBV29-1|NA|TRBJ2-1
TGCAGCGTTCGGAGCGGGGGCCTGAGCTCCTACAATGAGCAGTTCTTC
CSVRSGGLSSYNEQFF
>TRBD1|TRBV6-2/TRBV6-3|NA|TRBJ2-2
TGTGCCAGCAGTCGGGGACAGGCCGAAAACACCGGGGAGCTGTTTTTT
CASSRGQAENTGELFF
>TRBD1|TRBV29-1|NA|TRBJ1-1
TGCAGCGCCAAGACAGGGGGCGGCACTGAAGCTTTCTTT
CSAKTGGGTEAFF
>NA|TRBV2|NA|TRBJ2-7
TGTGCCAGCAGTGACGAGGCAGGGATCTCCTACGAGCAGTACTTC
CASSDEAGISYEQYF
>NA|TRBV12-3/TRBV12-4|NA|TRBJ2-6
TGTGCCAGCAGTCCAAACCTCTCTGGGGCCAACGTCCTGACTTTC
CASSPNLSGANVLTF
>TRBD1|TRBV6-2/TRBV6-3|NA|TRBJ1-5
TGTGCCAGCAGCGGACAGGGTTCCAATCAGCCCCAGCATTTT
CASSGQGSNQPQHF
>TRBD1|TRBV5-1|NA|TRBJ1-2
TGCGCCAGCAGCACCCGGACAGGGGGCTCCTATGGCTACACCTTC
CASSTRTGGSYGYTF
>TRBD1|TRBV5-1|NA|TRBJ2-7
TGCGCCAGCAGGAAAGGGACAGGGGCCTACGAGCAGTACTTC
CASRKGTGAYEQYF
>TRBD1|TRBV2|NA|TRBJ2-7
TGTGCCAGCAGCCCTACAGGGACAGGGAAAGCCGAGCAGTACTTC
CASSPTGTGKAEQYF
>NA|TRBV30|NA|TRBJ2-7
TGTGCCTGGAGTGAAACTTGGGCCCGCGAGCAGTACTTC
CAWSETWAREQYF
>NA|TRBV20-1|few|TRBJ2-7
TGCAGTGCTATTAGTTCCTACGAGCAGTACTTC
CSAISSYEQYF
>TRBD1|TRBV23-1|NA|TRBJ2-2
TGCGCCAGCAGTCAATCTAGACTTCCCCTCCGGACAGGGGCCACGAACACCGGGGAGCTGTTTTTT
CASSQSRLPLRTGATNTGELFF
>NA|TRBV4-1|NA|TRBJ2-1
TGCGCCAGCAGCCAACTAGTGAGGGAAGACAATGAGCAGTTCTTC
CASSQLVREDNEQFF
>NA|TRBV12-3/TRBV12-4|NA|TRBJ1-1
TGTGCCAGCAGTGCCCGAACCGGATCTGAAGCTTTCTTT
CASSARTGSEAFF
>NA|TRBV9|NA|TRBJ2-7
TGTGCCAGCAGCGTAGCCGGTTCCGCGCTCTACGAGCAGTACTTC
CASSVAGSALYEQYF
>NA|TRBV3-1|NA|TRBJ2-3
TGTGCCAGCAGCCCCCGGGCTAGCTTGGCAGATACGCAGTATTTT
CASSPRASLADTQYF
>NA|TRBV7-9|NA|TRBJ1-3
TGTGCCAGCAGCTTAAACAGGGCTATCTCTGGAAACACCATATATTTT
CASSLNRAISGNTIYF
>TRBD1|TRBV11-3|NA|TRBJ2-1
TGTGCCAGCAGCCATAGGGGGCAGGGGGCGTACAATGAGCAGTTCTTC
CASSHRGQGAYNEQFF
>TRBD2|TRBV18|NA|TRBJ2-5
TGTGCCAGCTCACCGCAGAAGGGGAGGGAAGAGACCCAGTACTTC
CASSPQKGREETQYF
>NA|TRBV11-2|NA|TRBJ2-5
TGTGCCAGCGGCCGGGGGGCCGGGGAGGCCCAGTACTTC
CASGRGAGEAQYF
>NA|TRBV19|NA|TRBJ2-5
TGTGCCAGTAGTATAAGTCGGCCTGGGTTAGAGACCCAGTACTTC
CASSISRPGLETQYF
>TRBD1|TRBV20-1|NA|TRBJ2-7
TGCAGTGCTTACCACCGGGACAGTTCTTACGAGCAGTACTTC
CSAYHRDSSYEQYF